This T cell receptor (beta chain) was recorded in a study of Graves' ophthalmopathy and Graves' hyperthyroidism. Study findings and constraints: Among expanded thyroid clonotypes above 0.001 frequency, most also occurred in blood.

CDR3 length: 13 residues. Trimming shortened V by 10 bases and J by 0 bases, and 13 bases separated the two germline ends. Germline V lookup: CDR1 MDHEN, CDR2 SYDVKM. Patients in the hyperthyroidism group, adults aged 18 to 65, were newly diagnosed, under 2 months' duration. Amplifying from RNA transcripts, the study obtained TCR beta CDR3 regions. The library came from an HTBI-primed first-round RT-PCR and a second-round multiplex PCR. TCRdb passed the multiplex PCR reads through MiXCR, listing each CDR3 protein once. Of 560,000 or so distinct CDR3 sequences listed, about 35% are singletons. Regarding this clonotype: The antigen is not known.

This chain uses TRBV28 with TRBJ2-7, with a tentative D call TRBD1 (6 bases). The sequencing sample was made of peripheral blood or thyroid tissue (not recorded which). The clonotype was recovered from an adult man with Graves' hyperthyroidism. The CDR3 region has the DNA TGTGCCATCAACACAGGGTACTCCTACGAGCAGTACTTC. Its translation: CAINTGYSYEQYF. Full variable domain (remainder filled in from reference TRBV28 and TRBJ2-7): DVKVTQSSRYLVKRTGEKVFLECVQDMDHENMFWYRQDPGLGLRLIYFSYDVKMKEKGDIPEGYSVSREKKERFSLILESASTNQTSMYLCAINTGYSYEQYFGPGTRLTVT.